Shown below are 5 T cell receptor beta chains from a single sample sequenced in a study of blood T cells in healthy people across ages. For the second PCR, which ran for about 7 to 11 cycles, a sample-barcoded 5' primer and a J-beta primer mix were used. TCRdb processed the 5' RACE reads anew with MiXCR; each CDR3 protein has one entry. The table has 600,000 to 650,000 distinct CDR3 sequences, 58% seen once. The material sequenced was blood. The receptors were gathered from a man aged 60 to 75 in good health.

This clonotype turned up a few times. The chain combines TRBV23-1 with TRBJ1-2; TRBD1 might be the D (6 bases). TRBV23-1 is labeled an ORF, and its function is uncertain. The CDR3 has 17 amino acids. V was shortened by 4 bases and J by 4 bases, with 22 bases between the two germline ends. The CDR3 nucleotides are TGCGCCAGCAGTCTGAGACCCCCTAGGCAGGGGATCTATGGCTACACCTTC. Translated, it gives CASSLRPPRQGIYGYTF.

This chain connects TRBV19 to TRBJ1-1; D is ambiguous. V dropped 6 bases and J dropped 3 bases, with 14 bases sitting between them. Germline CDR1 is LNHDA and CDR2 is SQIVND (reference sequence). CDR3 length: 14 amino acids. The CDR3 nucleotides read TGTGCCAGTAGCCCCGACGCGAGGTACACTGAAGCTTTCTTT. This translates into CASSPDARYTEAFF.

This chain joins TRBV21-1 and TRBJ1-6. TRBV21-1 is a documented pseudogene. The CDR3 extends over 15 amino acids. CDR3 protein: CASSKLQAIHSPLHF. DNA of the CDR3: TGTGCCAGCAGCAAACTCCAGGCAATCCATTCACCCCTCCACTTT.

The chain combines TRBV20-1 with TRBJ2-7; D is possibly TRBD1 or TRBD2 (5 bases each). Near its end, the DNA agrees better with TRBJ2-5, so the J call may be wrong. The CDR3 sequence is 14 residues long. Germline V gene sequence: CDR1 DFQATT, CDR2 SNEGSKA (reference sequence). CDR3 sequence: CSAGFREGKETQYF. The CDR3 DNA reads TGCAGTGCTGGCTTCCGCGAGGGGAAAGAGACCCAGTACTTC.

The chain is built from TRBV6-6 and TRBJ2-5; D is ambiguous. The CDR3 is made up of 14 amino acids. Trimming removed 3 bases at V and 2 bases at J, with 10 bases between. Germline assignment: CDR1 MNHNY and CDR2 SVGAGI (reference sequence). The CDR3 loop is CASSYGSMQETQYF. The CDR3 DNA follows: TGTGCCAGCAGTTATGGTTCAATGCAAGAGACCCAGTACTTC.